These 15 T cell receptor beta chains were all obtained from the same sample, sequenced in a study of blood T cells in healthy people across ages. Then a second PCR, running roughly 6 to 12 cycles, was carried out with a sample-barcoded 5' primer and a J-beta primer mix. One entry per CDR3 protein results from TCRdb running MiXCR on the 5' RACE reads. The sample holds some 800,000 distinct CDR3 sequences, under 45% seen once. The specimen was blood. These receptors originate from a man between 60 and 75 years old in good health.

The chain links TRBV20-1 to TRBJ1-6; D not resolved. The germline V gene has CDR1 DFQATT and CDR2 SNEGSKA (reference sequence). V was clipped by 3 bases and J by 6 bases, with 12 bases between them. CDR3 length: 14 amino acids. DNA of the CDR3: TGCAGTGCTAGCCCCCGGATGGGTAATTCACCCCTCCACTTT. Its translation is CSASPRMGNSPLHF.

The V gene is TRBV10-3, the J gene TRBJ1-2; no firm D call. V lost 0 bases and J lost 7, with 18 bases in between. CDR3 length equals 16 residues. CDR1 ENHRY and CDR2 SYGVKD come from the germline V gene. The CDR3 DNA reads as TGTGCCATCAGTGAGTCGCTAAGGACCCTCGGTAGTGGCTACACCTTC. Protein: CAISESLRTLGSGYTF.

This clonotype was seen a handful of times. The V and J genes are TRBV12-3 or TRBV12-4 and TRBJ2-7, with 9 bases lining up with TRBD2. This CDR3 is built from 18 residues. J lost 4 bases, V lost 6 bases, and 19 bases had no gene match. The CDR3 sequence: CASSLNQDILAGNYEQYF. CDR3 sequence (DNA): TGTGCCAGCAGCCTTAACCAGGATATCCTAGCGGGGAATTACGAGCAGTACTTC.

This clonotype was detected many times. This chain uses TRBV20-1 with TRBJ2-6; the D gene is possibly TRBD1 (6 bases). The CDR3 is 15 residues long. Germline V gene data show CDR1 as DFQATT and CDR2 as SNEGSKA (reference sequence). V lost 2 bases, J lost 0 bases, and 8 bases lay in between. The CDR3 DNA follows: TGCAGTGCTAGACAGGGGAGCTCTGGGGCCAACGTCCTGACTTTC. It specifies CSARQGSSGANVLTF.

The CDR3 coding sequence is TGCGCCAGCAGTGAGCCAGGACTAGCGGGGGCCGAGCAGTACTTC. Residues: CASSEPGLAGAEQYF. V is TRBV10-2 and J is TRBJ2-4; 13 nucleotides line up with TRBD2. Near its end, the DNA agrees better with TRBJ2-7, so the J call may be wrong. Looked up from germline, CDR1 is WSHSY and CDR2 is SAAADI. This CDR3 has 15 residues.

The chain is built from TRBV2 and TRBJ1-2; weak D call: TRBD1 (5 bases). This CDR3 is built from 15 residues. Trimming removed 4 bases from V and 4 bases from J, with 16 bases in between. Germline CDR1 SNHLY, CDR2 FYNNEI. The CDR3 protein is CASSGSPQDIYGYTF. Written as DNA, the CDR3 is TGTGCCAGCAGTGGATCCCCACAGGACATCTATGGCTACACCTTC.

V usage is TRBV4-1 and J usage is TRBJ2-5, with TRBD1 matching 8 bases. Germline assignment: CDR1 MGHRA and CDR2 YSYEKL. The V segment lost 1 base and the J segment 5 bases; nucleotides outside the gene matches: 9. The CDR3 loop spans 16 amino acids. Here the CDR3 reads CASSQVGWTGLETQYF. CDR3 bases: TGCGCCAGCAGCCAAGTTGGCTGGACAGGGTTGGAGACCCAGTACTTC.

This clonotype was seen a few times. CDR3 DNA: TGCGCCAGCAGCCAATCCTTTACAGACGAAAAACTGTTTTTT. This translates into CASSQSFTDEKLFF. The rearrangement links TRBV4-3 to TRBJ1-4, with D unresolved. Trimming removed 2 bases from V and 8 bases from J, with 12 bases in between. This CDR3 has 14 residues. Germline CDR1 reads LGHNA; CDR2 reads YSLEER.

This clonotype showed up just a few times. The genes are TRBV4-3 and TRBJ2-7; possibly TRBD1 for D (6 bases). Germline-derived CDR1 and CDR2 are LGHNA and YSLEER. The CDR3 runs to 14 residues. V lost 2 bases to trimming and J lost 7 bases, with 15 bases between them. The CDR3 reads CASSQNRDTGEQYF. CDR3 nucleotides: TGCGCCAGCAGCCAAAACCGGGACACCGGGGAGCAGTACTTC.

The CDR3 loop reads CASSLVQGAEQYF. The CDR3 nucleotides are TGTGCCAGCAGCTTAGTACAGGGAGCCGAGCAGTACTTC. The V and J genes are TRBV11-2 and TRBJ2-5, with D possibly being TRBD1 (6 bases). The J call is uncertain, as TRBJ2-7 better fits the DNA end. The CDR3 loop spans 13 amino acids. The V gene's germline CDR1 is SGHAT and CDR2 FQNNGV.

The sample holds many counts of this clonotype. This chain joins TRBV7-2 and TRBJ2-7; D remains unclear. Trimming removed 3 bases at V and 0 bases at J, with 6 bases between. Germline V CDR1 and CDR2: SGHTA, FQGNSA. The CDR3 contains 13 residues. CDR3 amino acids: CASSLQSSYEQYF. DNA of the CDR3: TGTGCCAGCAGCTTGCAGAGCTCCTACGAGCAGTACTTC.

The genes are TRBV7-2 and TRBJ2-3; the match to TRBD2 covers 8 bases. CDR3 length: 16 residues. Germline V lookup: CDR1 SGHTA, CDR2 FQGNSA. V shed 3 bases and J 4 bases; nucleotides not matched to a gene: 9. The CDR3 DNA sequence: TGTGCCAGCAGCTTTAACCCGGGGGGGCAAGCAGATACGCAGTATTTT. Its translation is CASSFNPGGQADTQYF.

The rearrangement links TRBV9 to TRBJ2-1, with TRBD2 matching over 7 bases. Germline-derived CDR1 and CDR2 are SGDLS and YYNGEE. The J segment lost 4 bases and the V segment lost 8 bases, leaving 9 bases of the junction unmatched. CDR3 length: 14 amino acids. For the CDR3, the DNA is TGTGCCAGTGGGAATTTAGCGGGTTACAATGAGCAGTTCTTC. Translated: CASGNLAGYNEQFF.

The chain couples TRBV28 to TRBJ2-7, with 13 bases fitting TRBD2. The junction had 3 bases not matched to a gene; V was cut back by 11 bases and J by 2 bases. Germline CDR1 reads MDHEN; CDR2 reads SYDVKM. The CDR3 length is 13 residues. CDR3 in DNA: TGTGCCCTGGGGACTAGCGGGACCTACGAGCAGTACTTC. Its protein product is CALGTSGTYEQYF.

This clonotype was seen a handful of times. J is TRBJ2-7 and V is TRBV21-1; the D segment call TRBD1 is taken from the table without a DNA check. TRBV21-1 is assigned pseudogene status. The CDR3 has 19 amino acids. CDR3 region: CASSKVDRQGARDSYEQYF. The CDR3 DNA sequence: TGTGCCAGCAGCAAAGTTGACCGACAGGGGGCCCGAGACTCCTACGAGCAGTACTTC.